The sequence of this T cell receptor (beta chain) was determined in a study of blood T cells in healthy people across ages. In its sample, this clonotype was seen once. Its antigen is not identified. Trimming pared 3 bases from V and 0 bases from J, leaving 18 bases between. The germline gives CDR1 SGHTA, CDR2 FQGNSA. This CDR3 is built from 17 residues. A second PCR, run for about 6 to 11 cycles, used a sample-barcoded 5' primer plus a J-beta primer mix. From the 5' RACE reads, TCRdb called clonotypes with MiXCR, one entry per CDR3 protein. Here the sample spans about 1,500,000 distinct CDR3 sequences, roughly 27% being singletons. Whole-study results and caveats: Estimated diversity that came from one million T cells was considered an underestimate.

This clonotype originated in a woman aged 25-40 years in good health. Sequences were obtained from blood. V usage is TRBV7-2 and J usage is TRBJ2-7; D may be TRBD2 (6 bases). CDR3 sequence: CASSFPKGRLSSYEQYF. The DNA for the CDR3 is TGTGCCAGCAGCTTCCCGAAGGGGAGGCTAAGCTCCTACGAGCAGTACTTC.